The present TCR beta chain was sequenced within a study of T cells in Graves' hyperthyroidism and ophthalmopathy. Template material for amplifying TCR beta CDR3 regions consisted of RNA transcripts. Initially, a first-round RT-PCR of the TCR CDR3 employed the HTBI primer set. TCRdb called the multiplex PCR reads again in MiXCR, with one record for every CDR3 protein. Of roughly 280,000 distinct CDR3 sequences detected, 22% appear once; the ten largest clones hold roughly 60%. Notes on the study in general: Researchers found most expanded thyroid clonotypes above 0.001 in blood as well.

Comment on this clonotype: What it binds is not known.

Sequenced input: blood. This sequence was found in a man aged 25-45 years with Graves' ophthalmopathy.

In DNA form, the CDR3 reads TGTGCCAGCAGCTTAGACCTGGACAACAATGAGCAGTTCTTC. Translating gives CASSLDLDNNEQFF. The genes are TRBV13 and TRBJ2-1; TRBD1 might be the D (5 bases). The CDR3 spans 14 residues. Germline-derived CDR1 and CDR2 are PRHDT and FYEKMQ (reference sequence). The ends were cut back, 1 base at V and 5 bases at J, with 9 bases in the middle.